One sample yielded the 16 T cell receptor beta chains listed below, sequenced in a study of T cell responses to AZD1222 COVID-19 vaccine. Clones were read by immunoSEQ multiplex PCR, and TCRdb kept only the in-frame ones, dropping some. Counted here are about 140,000 clones, 90% to 95% occurring once; the ten biggest clones make up about 4.1%. The source material was peripheral blood, sampled 28 days after the second AZD1222 dose. The source is an adult who received the AZD1222 COVID-19 vaccine.

V gene TRBV7-8 combines with J gene TRBJ1-1, with D hard to call. Trimming removed 0 bases from V and 5 bases from J, with 13 bases in between. CDR1 SGHVS and CDR2 FQNEAQ come from the germline V gene. The CDR3 is made up of 15 amino acids. The CDR3 spells CASSLAPTAWTEAFF. The CDR3 nucleotides read TGTGCCAGCAGCTTAGCGCCAACGGCTTGGACTGAAGCTTTCTTT.

The gene calls are TRBV18 and TRBJ1-1, with a tentative D call TRBD1 (5 bases). The CDR3 contains 13 residues. Trimming cost V 3 bases and J 3 bases, with 8 bases left between them. Germline V lookup: CDR1 KGHSH, CDR2 LQKENI. Here the CDR3 reads CASSPGGDTEAFF. The DNA of the CDR3 is TGTGCCAGCTCACCTGGGGGAGACACTGAAGCTTTCTTT.

This sequence joins TRBV3-1 (or the pseudogene TRBV3-2) and TRBJ2-3, with TRBD2 as a possible D gene (6 bases). Looked up from germline, CDR1 is LGHDT and CDR2 is YNNKEL (reference sequence). The CDR3 is made up of 16 amino acids. The V end was cut by 6 bases, the J end by 6 bases, with 22 bases between. The CDR3 loop is CASSHAGTSRGDTQYF. CDR3 coding DNA: TGTGCCAGCAGTCACGCCGGGACTTCGAGGGGTGATACGCAGTATTTT.

This clone has only one observation. The CDR3 region is CASSRPGPGDRYGNTIYF. The CDR3 nucleotides are TGTGCCAGCAGCCGTCCGGGGCCCGGCGACAGATACGGAAACACCATATATTTT. The J gene is TRBJ1-3, the V gene TRBV7-9, with a weak D call TRBD1 (5 bases). The CDR3 runs 18 residues. CDR1 SEHNR and CDR2 FQNEAQ come from the germline V gene (reference sequence). The V end lost 5 bases, the J end lost 4 bases, and 24 bases lay between the germline ends.

Only one count was recorded for this clone. This chain links TRBV21-1 with TRBJ2-3; the table's D call of TRBD2 was not tested on the DNA. TRBV21-1 is labeled a pseudogene. The CDR3 runs 16 residues. CDR3 residues: CASSPLRTRLTDTQYF. CDR3 nucleotides: TGTGCCAGCAGCCCCCTTCGGACTAGACTCACAGATACGCAGTATTTT.

This chain links TRBV7-9 with TRBJ1-1, with 8 nucleotides matching TRBD1. V trimming: 6 bases; J trimming: 1 base; junction bases outside the gene matches: 1. There are 13 residues in the CDR3. Germline CDR1 reads SEHNR; CDR2 reads FQNEAQ (reference sequence). Written as DNA, the CDR3 is TGTGCCAGCAGGCAGGGGGCGAACACTGAAGCTTTCTTT. It encodes CASRQGANTEAFF.

The rearrangement joins TRBV3-1 (or the pseudogene TRBV3-2) to TRBJ2-2; D not resolved. V dropped 3 bases and J dropped 6 bases, with 11 bases sitting between them. The germline CDR1 and CDR2 sequences are LGHDT and YNNKEL (reference sequence). This CDR3 spans 14 amino acids. CDR3 protein: CASSHLAKPGELFF. The CDR3 nucleotides are TGTGCCAGCAGCCACCTGGCGAAGCCCGGGGAGCTGTTTTTT.

The chain links TRBV11-2 to TRBJ2-7; perhaps TRBD2 as D (6 bases). V gave up 6 bases and J gave up 2 bases, with 11 bases separating them. Germline lookup yields CDR1 SGHAT and CDR2 FQNNGV. The CDR3 contains 13 residues. The CDR3 sequence: CASSFRLAYEQYF. The CDR3 bases are TGTGCCAGCAGTTTCCGACTAGCCTACGAGCAGTACTTC. Complete variable domain (other parts from reference TRBV11-2 and TRBJ2-7): EAGVAQSPRYKIIEKRQSVAFWCNPISGHATLYWYQQILGQGPKLLIQFQNNGVVDDSQLPKDRFSAERLKGVDSTLKIQPAKLEDSAVYLCASSFRLAYEQYFGPGTRLTVT.

V usage is TRBV4-3 and J usage is TRBJ1-1; possibly TRBD1 for D (5 bases). Germline values: CDR1 LGHNA, CDR2 YSLEER. Trimming removed 8 bases from V and 4 bases from J, with 17 bases in between. This CDR3 has 14 amino acids. CDR3: CASRLAGGTTEAFF. CDR3 bases: TGCGCCAGCCGGTTGGCGGGGGGAACCACTGAAGCTTTCTTT.

The chain has TRBV5-6 and TRBJ2-1; TRBD2 matches 8 bases. This CDR3 is 13 amino acids long. J was trimmed by 9 bases and V by 1 base; bases with no gene match: 3. Germline V gene sequence: CDR1 SGHDT, CDR2 YYEEEE. The CDR3 coding sequence is TGTGCCAGCAGCTTGTCGGGAGGGGGTGAGCAGTTCTTC. Translated, it gives CASSLSGGGEQFF.

The chain couples TRBV7-8 to TRBJ1-1, with D possibly being TRBD1 (5 bases). Germline CDR1 and CDR2: SGHVS and FQNEAQ. Trimming removed 1 base from V and 4 bases from J, with 13 bases in between. The length of the CDR3 is 15 residues. The CDR3 is CASSLVGGVATEAFF. In DNA, the CDR3 is TGTGCCAGCAGCTTAGTCGGGGGGGTTGCCACTGAAGCTTTCTTT. The full variable domain, in which reference TRBV7-8 and TRBJ1-1 provide the parts outside the CDR3, is GAGVSQSPRYKVAKRGQDVALRCDPISGHVSLFWYQQALGQGPEFLTYFQNEAQLDKSGLPSDRFFAERPEGSVSTLKIQRTQQEDSAVYLCASSLVGGVATEAFFGQGTRLTVV.

The V and J genes are TRBV18 and TRBJ2-1; 8 positions match TRBD2. This CDR3 spans 14 amino acids. Looked up from germline, CDR1 is KGHSH and CDR2 is LQKENI. Unmatched junction bases numbered 5, after V lost 3 bases and J lost 7 bases. The CDR3 here is CASSPKASGNEQFF. The DNA for the CDR3 is TGTGCCAGCTCACCCAAGGCTAGCGGGAATGAGCAGTTCTTC.

This chain uses TRBV5-6 with TRBJ2-7, with unresolved D. CDR1 and CDR2 from the germline V gene are SGHDT and YYEEEE. The CDR3 has 15 amino acids. Trimming left V 4 bases short and J 2 bases short, with 16 bases between. The CDR3 here is CASSPGPFGAYEQYF. The CDR3 DNA sequence: TGTGCCAGCAGCCCCGGACCTTTTGGCGCCTACGAGCAGTACTTC.

V is TRBV9 and J is TRBJ2-3; 8 nucleotides match TRBD2. The CDR3 consists of 16 residues. J gave up 1 base and V 3 bases, and 7 bases lay outside the gene matches. Per the germline V gene, CDR1 is SGDLS and CDR2 is YYNGEE. DNA for the CDR3: TGTGCCAGCAGCGCCTCCGGGACTAGTCGCACAGATACGCAGTATTTT. It translates to CASSASGTSRTDTQYF.

This clone was observed once. The rearrangement joins TRBV7-2 to TRBJ2-3, with 11 bases aligning to TRBD2. J was trimmed by 4 bases and V by 2 bases; bases with no gene match: 5. This CDR3 is 16 amino acids long. Germline-derived CDR1 and CDR2 are SGHTA and FQGNSA. The CDR3 sequence is CASSLNSGRGPDTQYF. The DNA of the CDR3 is TGTGCCAGCAGCTTAAATAGCGGGAGGGGGCCAGATACGCAGTATTTT.

The V gene is TRBV7-6, the J gene TRBJ2-7, with D possibly matching TRBD2 (6 bases). Germline-derived CDR1 and CDR2 are SGHVS and FNYEAQ. The CDR3 totals 16 residues. Trimming cost V 5 bases and J 0 bases, with 17 bases left between them. The CDR3 DNA is TGTGCCAGCAGCCCTTCTCCAGGACTAAGCTCCTACGAGCAGTACTTC. Protein sequence: CASSPSPGLSSYEQYF.